These 5 T cell receptor beta chains were all obtained from the same sample, sequenced in a study of T cell changes during pregnancy in multiple sclerosis. TCRdb keeps only in-frame clones here, not all; method: immunoSEQ multiplex PCR. The sample has over 90,000 clones, 85% to 95% seen once. The specimen comprised peripheral blood, sampled before pregnancy. The receptors shown here come from a female donor with multiple sclerosis, enrolled in a pregnancy study.

The CDR3 loop is CASSLWGGSTGYTF. In nucleotides, the CDR3 is TGTGCCAGCAGTTTATGGGGGGGGTCAACTGGCTACACCTTC. This sequence joins TRBV28 and TRBJ1-2; maybe TRBD1 (5 bases). Germline V gene lookup returns CDR1 MDHEN and CDR2 SYDVKM. The CDR3 loop spans 14 amino acids. Trimming removed 0 bases at V and 7 bases at J, with 12 bases between.

The chain employs TRBV28 and TRBJ2-2; D is uncertain. The CDR3 is 14 amino acids. V lost 3 bases and J lost 3, with 8 bases in between. Germline loops: CDR1 MDHEN, CDR2 SYDVKM. CDR3 sequence (DNA): TGTGCCAGCAGTTTGGGCACCTACACCGGGGAGCTGTTTTTT. Encoded protein: CASSLGTYTGELFF.

This chain links TRBV9 with TRBJ1-5, with 9 bases that match TRBD1. The CDR3 runs 15 residues. V lost 4 bases and J lost 8; bases outside the gene matches: 10. In germline, CDR1 is SGDLS, CDR2 YYNGEE. The CDR3 DNA is TGTGCCAGCAGCCCGACAGGGGGAAATATGGAGCCCCAGCATTTT. Protein product: CASSPTGGNMEPQHF.

The chain uses TRBV10-3 and TRBJ1-1; a weak D match, TRBD1 (5 bases). The germline V gene has CDR1 ENHRY and CDR2 SYGVKD. The V and J ends lost 10 bases and 4 bases respectively, with 16 bases between them. The CDR3 length is 13 residues. The CDR3 bases are TGTGCCACCAGGCCCGGGGGAGGCACTGAAGCTTTCTTT. Amino acid sequence: CATRPGGGTEAFF.

Comment on this clone: Within the sample, other DNA sequences also encode this same CDR3. This chain joins TRBV6-5 and TRBJ1-1, with D maybe TRBD1 (6 bases). Trimming removed 5 bases at V and 4 bases at J, with 8 bases between. The CDR3 totals 12 residues. Germline assignment: CDR1 MNHEY and CDR2 SVGAGI. The CDR3 DNA is TGTGCCAGCAGTCGAGGGGGCACTGAAGCTTTCTTT. Protein product: CASSRGGTEAFF.